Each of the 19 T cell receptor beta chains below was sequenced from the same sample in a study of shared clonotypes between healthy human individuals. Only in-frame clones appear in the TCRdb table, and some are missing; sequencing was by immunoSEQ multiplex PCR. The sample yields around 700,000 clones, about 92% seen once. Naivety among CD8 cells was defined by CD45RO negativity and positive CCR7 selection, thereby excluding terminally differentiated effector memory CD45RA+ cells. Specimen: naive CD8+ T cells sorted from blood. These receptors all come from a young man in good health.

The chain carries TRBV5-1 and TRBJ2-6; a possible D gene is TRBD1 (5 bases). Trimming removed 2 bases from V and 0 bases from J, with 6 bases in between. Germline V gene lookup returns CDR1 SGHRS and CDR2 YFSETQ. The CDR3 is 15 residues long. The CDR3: CASSLQDSGANVLTF. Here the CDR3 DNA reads TGCGCCAGCAGCTTACAGGACTCTGGGGCCAACGTCCTGACTTTC.

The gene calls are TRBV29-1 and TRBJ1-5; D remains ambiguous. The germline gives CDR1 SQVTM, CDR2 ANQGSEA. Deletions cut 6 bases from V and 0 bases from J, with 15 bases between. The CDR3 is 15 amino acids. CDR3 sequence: CSVQDTLFSNQPQHF. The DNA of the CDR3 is TGCAGCGTCCAGGATACTCTATTTAGCAATCAGCCCCAGCATTTT.

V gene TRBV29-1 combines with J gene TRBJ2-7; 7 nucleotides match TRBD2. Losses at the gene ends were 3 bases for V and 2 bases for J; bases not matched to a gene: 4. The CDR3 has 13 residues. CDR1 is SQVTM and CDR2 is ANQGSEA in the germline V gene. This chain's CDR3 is CSVEASGAYEQYF. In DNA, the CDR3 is TGCAGCGTTGAGGCTAGCGGAGCCTACGAGCAGTACTTC.

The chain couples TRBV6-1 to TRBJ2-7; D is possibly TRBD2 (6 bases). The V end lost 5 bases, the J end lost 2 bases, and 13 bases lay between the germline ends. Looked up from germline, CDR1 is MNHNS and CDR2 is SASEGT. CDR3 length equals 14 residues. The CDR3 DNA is TGTGCCAGCAGTCCGCGGGACTCAGCCTACGAGCAGTACTTC. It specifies CASSPRDSAYEQYF.

The CDR3 DNA sequence: TGTGCCAGCAGCTTAAAGCCGGGGGGCATCACTGAAGCTTTCTTT. This codes for CASSLKPGGITEAFF. The genes are TRBV11-2 and TRBJ1-1; possibly TRBD1 for D (6 bases). The CDR3 is 15 residues long. CDR1 is SGHAT, CDR2 FQNNGV, per germline. V lost 2 bases and J lost 4, with 14 bases in between.

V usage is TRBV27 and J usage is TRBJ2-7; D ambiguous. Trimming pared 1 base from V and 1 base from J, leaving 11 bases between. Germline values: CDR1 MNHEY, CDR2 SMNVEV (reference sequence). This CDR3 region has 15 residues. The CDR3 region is CASSLFPSQSYEQYF. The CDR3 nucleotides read TGTGCCAGCAGTTTATTCCCCTCGCAATCCTACGAGCAGTACTTC.

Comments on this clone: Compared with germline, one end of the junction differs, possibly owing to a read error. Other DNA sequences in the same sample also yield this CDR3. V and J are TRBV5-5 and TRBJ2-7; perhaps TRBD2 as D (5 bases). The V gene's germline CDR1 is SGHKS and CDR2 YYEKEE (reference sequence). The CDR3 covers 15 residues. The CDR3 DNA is TGTGCCAGCAGCCCCACCCTGCGGGCGGCATACGAGCAGTATTTC. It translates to CASSPTLRAAYEQYF.

CDR3 sequence reads: CASSQDWTSGVANIQYF. In DNA form, the CDR3 reads TGCGCCAGCAGCCAAGACTGGACTAGCGGAGTGGCCAACATTCAGTACTTC. The V call is TRBV4-1, the J call TRBJ2-4; 10 nucleotides match TRBD2. This CDR3 spans 17 amino acids. V lost 0 bases, J lost 7 bases, and 9 bases stayed unmatched. Per the germline V gene, CDR1 is MGHRA and CDR2 is YSYEKL.

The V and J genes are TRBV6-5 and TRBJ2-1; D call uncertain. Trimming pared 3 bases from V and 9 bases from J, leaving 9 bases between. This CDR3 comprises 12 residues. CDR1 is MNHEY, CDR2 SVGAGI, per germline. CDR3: CASSYLGAEQFF. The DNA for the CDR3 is TGTGCCAGCAGTTATCTGGGTGCTGAGCAGTTCTTC.

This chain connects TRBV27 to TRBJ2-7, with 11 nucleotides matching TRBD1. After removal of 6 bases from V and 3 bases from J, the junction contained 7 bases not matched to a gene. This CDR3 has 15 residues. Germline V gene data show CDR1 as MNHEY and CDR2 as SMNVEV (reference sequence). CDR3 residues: CASSRGTGGYYEQYF. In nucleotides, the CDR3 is TGTGCCAGCAGCCGCGGGACAGGGGGATACTACGAGCAGTACTTC.

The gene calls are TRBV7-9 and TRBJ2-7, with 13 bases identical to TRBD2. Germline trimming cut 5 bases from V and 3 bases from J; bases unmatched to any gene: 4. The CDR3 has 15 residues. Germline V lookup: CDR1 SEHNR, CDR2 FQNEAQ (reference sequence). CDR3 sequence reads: CASSGGLAGNYEQYF. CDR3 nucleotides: TGTGCCAGCAGCGGGGGACTAGCGGGGAACTACGAGCAGTACTTC.

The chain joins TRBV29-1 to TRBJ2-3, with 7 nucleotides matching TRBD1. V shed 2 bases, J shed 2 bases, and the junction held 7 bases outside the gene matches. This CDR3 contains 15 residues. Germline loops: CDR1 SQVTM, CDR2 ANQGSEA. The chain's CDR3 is CSVESGTEITDTQYF. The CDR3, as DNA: TGCAGCGTTGAATCCGGGACAGAAATCACAGATACGCAGTATTTT.

In DNA, the CDR3 is TGTGCTACATCCATAGGCCGAGCCGAAGCGGGAGGCTCCTACAATGAGCAGTTCTTC. Translating gives CATSIGRAEAGGSYNEQFF. The chain recombines TRBV7-6 with TRBJ2-1, with 9 bases matching TRBD2. There are 19 residues in the CDR3. Germline V gene sequence: CDR1 SGHVS, CDR2 FNYEAQ.

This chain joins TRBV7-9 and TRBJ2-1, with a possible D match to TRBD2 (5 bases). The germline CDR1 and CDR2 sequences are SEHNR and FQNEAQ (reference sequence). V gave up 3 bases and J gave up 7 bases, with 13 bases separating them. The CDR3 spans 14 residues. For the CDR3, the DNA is TGTGCCAGCAGCTTCCAGAGGGCCCCTAATGAGCAGTTCTTC. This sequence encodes CASSFQRAPNEQFF.

CDR3 nucleotide sequence: TGTGCCACCAGCTCGACCGTGACAGGGGTCTATGGCTACACCTTC. This sequence encodes CATSSTVTGVYGYTF. The chain links TRBV15 to TRBJ1-2; 8 nucleotides line up with TRBD1. V lost 5 bases and J lost 4; bases outside the gene matches: 9. Germline-derived CDR1 and CDR2 are LNHNV and YYDKDF (reference sequence). There are 15 residues in the CDR3.

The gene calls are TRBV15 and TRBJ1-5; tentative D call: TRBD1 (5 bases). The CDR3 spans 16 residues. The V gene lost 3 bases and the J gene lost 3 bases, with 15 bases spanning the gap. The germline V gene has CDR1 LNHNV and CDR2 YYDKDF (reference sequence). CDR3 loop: CATSRRGLRANQPQHF. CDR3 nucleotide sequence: TGTGCCACCAGCAGGAGGGGACTCAGGGCCAATCAGCCCCAGCATTTT.

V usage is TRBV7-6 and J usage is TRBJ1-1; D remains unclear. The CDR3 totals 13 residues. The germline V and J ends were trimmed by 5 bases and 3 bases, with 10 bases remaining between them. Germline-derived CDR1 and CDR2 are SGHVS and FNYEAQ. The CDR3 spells CASSPPIDTEAFF. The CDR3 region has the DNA TGTGCCAGCAGCCCCCCCATAGACACTGAAGCTTTCTTT.

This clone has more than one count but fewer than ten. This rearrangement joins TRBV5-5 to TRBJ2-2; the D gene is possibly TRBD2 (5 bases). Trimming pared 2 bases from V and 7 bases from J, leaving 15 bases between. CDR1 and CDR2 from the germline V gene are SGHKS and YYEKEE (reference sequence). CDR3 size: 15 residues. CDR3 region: CASSLFGSVGGELFF. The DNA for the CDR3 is TGTGCCAGCAGCTTATTCGGTAGCGTTGGCGGGGAGCTGTTTTTT.

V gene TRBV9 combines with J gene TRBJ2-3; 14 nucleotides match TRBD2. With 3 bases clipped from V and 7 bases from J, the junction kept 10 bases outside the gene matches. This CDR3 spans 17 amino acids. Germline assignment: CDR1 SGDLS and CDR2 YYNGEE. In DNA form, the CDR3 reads TGTGCCAGCAGCGAGTCCTGGACTAGCGGGAGGCCCTATACGCAGTATTTT. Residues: CASSESWTSGRPYTQYF.